This T cell receptor beta chain appears in the sequencing data of a study of T cell responses to AZD1222 COVID-19 vaccine. Concerning this clone itself: This sample includes further DNA sequences coding for the same CDR3.

The protocol was immunoSEQ multiplex PCR, while the TCRdb copy is restricted to in-frame clones and leaves out a portion. The table lists roughly 100,000 clones, about 88% of them singletons, with 35% to 45% in the top ten. Germline V lookup: CDR1 SGHRS, CDR2 YFSETQ. The V and J ends lost 4 bases and 2 bases, in that order; junction bases with no gene match: 4. CDR3 length equals 14 residues. Material: peripheral blood, obtained 28 days after the second AZD1222 dose. The sequence was obtained from an adult who received the AZD1222 COVID-19 vaccine. The V and J genes are TRBV5-1 and TRBJ2-7; 9 nucleotides match TRBD1. For the CDR3, the DNA is TGCGCCAGCAGCCCGGGACAGGGCGCCTACGAGCAGTACTTC. This codes for CASSPGQGAYEQYF.